The rows below give T cell receptor beta chains drawn from one sample of a study of blood T cell repertoires in COVID-19. Generated by immunoSEQ multiplex PCR, the TCRdb table keeps only in-frame clones and is missing some. The sample holds under 200,000 clones; roughly 85% are singletons and the top ten take 1% to 1.2%. The sample consisted of peripheral blood. The receptors were sampled from a man aged 40-55 years with acute or convalescent COVID-19. The CDR3 runs from the conserved cysteine through the conserved F or W. D genes are given only for firm matches. Clone size is shown for a subset of rows, as once, few, many or a class of expanded clone.

j_gene: TRBJ2-3
d_gene: TRBD1
v_gene: TRBV19
abundance: -
CDR3nt: TGTGCCAGTAGTATGGTCGGGACAGGGGCCACAGATACGCAGTATTTT
CDR3aa: CASSMVGTGATDTQYF

j_gene: TRBJ2-2
d_gene: -
v_gene: TRBV18
abundance: -
CDR3nt: TGTGCCAGCTCACGCGAGGGTGCCGGGGAGCTGTTTTTT
CDR3aa: CASSREGAGELFF

j_gene: TRBJ1-1
d_gene: -
v_gene: TRBV19
abundance: -
CDR3nt: TGTGCCAGTAGTATCGGTGGAGGGTTCACTGAAGCTTTCTTT
CDR3aa: CASSIGGGFTEAFF

j_gene: TRBJ2-2
d_gene: TRBD2
v_gene: TRBV5-1
abundance: few
CDR3nt: TGCGCCAGCAGCCCACGACCTAGCGGGGGGGCCGTGGAGACCGGGGAGCTGTTTTTT
CDR3aa: CASSPRPSGGAVETGELFF

j_gene: TRBJ2-3
d_gene: TRBD2
v_gene: TRBV24-1
abundance: once
CDR3nt: TGTGCCACCAGTGACCGAGCGGGGGGCACAGATACGCAGTATTTT
CDR3aa: CATSDRAGGTDTQYF

j_gene: TRBJ1-5
d_gene: -
v_gene: TRBV2
abundance: -
CDR3nt: TGTGCCAGCAGTGAATGGCAGGGCACGAGCAATCAGCCCCAGCATTTT
CDR3aa: CASSEWQGTSNQPQHF

j_gene: TRBJ1-2
d_gene: -
v_gene: TRBV7-9
abundance: -
CDR3nt: TGTGCCAGCAGCTTAGCGGGCACCCCGAACTATGGCTACACCTTC
CDR3aa: CASSLAGTPNYGYTF

j_gene: TRBJ2-1
d_gene: TRBD1
v_gene: TRBV5-4
abundance: few
CDR3nt: TGTGCCAGCAGCGTAGGGACAGGGGAATACAATGAGCAGTTCTTC
CDR3aa: CASSVGTGEYNEQFF

j_gene: TRBJ2-1
d_gene: TRBD1
v_gene: TRBV2
abundance: -
CDR3nt: TGTGCCAGCAGTCTTTCCGGGACAGGGGCGGGTGAGCAGTTCTTC
CDR3aa: CASSLSGTGAGEQFF

j_gene: TRBJ1-5
d_gene: -
v_gene: TRBV10-3
abundance: -
CDR3nt: TGTGCCATCAGGGGAGGGGAAGGTCAGCCCCAGCATTTT
CDR3aa: CAIRGGEGQPQHF

j_gene: TRBJ2-5
d_gene: -
v_gene: TRBV6-2/TRBV6-3
abundance: -
CDR3nt: TGTGCCAGCAGTGGACTGAACCTTCGGGAGACCCAGTACTTC
CDR3aa: CASSGLNLRETQYF

j_gene: TRBJ1-2
d_gene: -
v_gene: TRBV7-2
abundance: once
CDR3nt: TGTGCCAGCAGCTTAAATTCGGGCAGCGGTAACTATGGCTACACCTTC
CDR3aa: CASSLNSGSGNYGYTF

j_gene: TRBJ2-2
d_gene: -
v_gene: TRBV5-6
abundance: -
CDR3nt: TGTGCCAGCAGCCGATTCGGGGGGCGATTGATCGGCGGGGAGCTGTTTTTT
CDR3aa: CASSRFGGRLIGGELFF

j_gene: TRBJ2-7
d_gene: TRBD1
v_gene: TRBV27
abundance: -
CDR3nt: TGTGCCAGCAGCCCGACAGGGGGCCCCTGGGAGCAGTACTTC
CDR3aa: CASSPTGGPWEQYF

j_gene: TRBJ1-2
d_gene: -
v_gene: TRBV7-9
abundance: -
CDR3nt: TGTGCCAGCAGCCCCACTGAGGCCCTTGCTTATGGCTACACCTTC
CDR3aa: CASSPTEALAYGYTF

j_gene: TRBJ1-1
d_gene: -
v_gene: TRBV12-3/TRBV12-4
abundance: -
CDR3nt: TGTGCCAGCAGTTTTACCAGGAACACTGAAGCTTTCTTT
CDR3aa: CASSFTRNTEAFF